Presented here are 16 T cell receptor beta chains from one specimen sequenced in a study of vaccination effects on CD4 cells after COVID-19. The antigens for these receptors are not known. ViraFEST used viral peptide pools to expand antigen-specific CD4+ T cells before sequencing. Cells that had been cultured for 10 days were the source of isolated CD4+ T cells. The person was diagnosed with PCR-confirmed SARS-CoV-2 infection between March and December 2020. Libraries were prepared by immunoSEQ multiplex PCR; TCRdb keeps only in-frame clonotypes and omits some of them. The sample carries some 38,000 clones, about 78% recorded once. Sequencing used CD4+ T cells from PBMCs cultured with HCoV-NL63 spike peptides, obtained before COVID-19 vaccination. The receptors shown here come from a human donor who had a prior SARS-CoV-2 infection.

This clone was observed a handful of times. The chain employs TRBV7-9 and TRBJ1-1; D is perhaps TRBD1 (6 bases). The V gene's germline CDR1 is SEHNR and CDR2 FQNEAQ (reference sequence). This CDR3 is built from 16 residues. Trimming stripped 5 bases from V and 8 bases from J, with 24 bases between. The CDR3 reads CASSAGAPKQGSEAFF. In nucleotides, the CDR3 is TGTGCCAGCAGCGCCGGAGCACCAAAACAGGGATCCGAAGCTTTCTTT. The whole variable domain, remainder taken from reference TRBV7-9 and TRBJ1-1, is DTGVSQNPRHKITKRGQNVTFRCDPISEHNRLYWYRQTLGQGPEFLTYFQNEAQLEKSRLLSDRFSAERPKGSFSTLEIQRTEQGDSAMYLCASSAGAPKQGSEAFFGQGTRLTVV.

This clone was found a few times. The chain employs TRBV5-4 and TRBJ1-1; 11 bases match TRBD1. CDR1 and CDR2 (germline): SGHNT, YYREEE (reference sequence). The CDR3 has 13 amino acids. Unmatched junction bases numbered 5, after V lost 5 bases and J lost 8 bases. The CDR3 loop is CASRRDRGTEAFF. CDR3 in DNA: TGTGCCAGCAGACGGGACAGGGGGACCGAAGCTTTCTTT.

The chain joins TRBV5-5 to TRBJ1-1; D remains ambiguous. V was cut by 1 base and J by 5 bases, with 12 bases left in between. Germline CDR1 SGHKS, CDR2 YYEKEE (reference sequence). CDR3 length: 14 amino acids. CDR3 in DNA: TGTGCCAGCAGCTTGAGTGGATCCCTGACTGAAGCTTTCTTT. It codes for CASSLSGSLTEAFF. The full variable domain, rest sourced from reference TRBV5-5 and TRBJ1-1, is DAGVTQSPTHLIKTRGQQVTLRCSPISGHKSVSWYQQVLGQGPQFIFQYYEKEERGRGNFPDRFSARQFPNYSSELNVNALLLGDSALYLCASSLSGSLTEAFFGQGTRLTVV.

The CDR3: CASSRMYQETQYF. As DNA, the CDR3 is TGTGCCAGCAGCCGGATGTACCAAGAGACCCAGTACTTC. The V gene is TRBV14, the J gene TRBJ2-5, with no clear D. The germline V gene encodes CDR1 SGHDN and CDR2 FVKESK. The CDR3 covers 13 residues. Trimming cost V 4 bases and J 0 bases, with 6 bases left between them.

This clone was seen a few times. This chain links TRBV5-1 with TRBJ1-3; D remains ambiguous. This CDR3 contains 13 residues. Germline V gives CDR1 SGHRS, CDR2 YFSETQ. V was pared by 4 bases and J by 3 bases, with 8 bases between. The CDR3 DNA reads TGCGCCAGCAGCCTCCCGGGTGGAAACACCATATATTTT. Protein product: CASSLPGGNTIYF.

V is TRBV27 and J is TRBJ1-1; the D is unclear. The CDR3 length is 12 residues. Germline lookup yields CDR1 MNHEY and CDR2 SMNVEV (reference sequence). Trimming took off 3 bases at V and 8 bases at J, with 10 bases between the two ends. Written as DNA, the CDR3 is TGTGCCAGCAGTTTTGCTGGAGGGGAAGCTTTCTTT. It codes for CASSFAGGEAFF.

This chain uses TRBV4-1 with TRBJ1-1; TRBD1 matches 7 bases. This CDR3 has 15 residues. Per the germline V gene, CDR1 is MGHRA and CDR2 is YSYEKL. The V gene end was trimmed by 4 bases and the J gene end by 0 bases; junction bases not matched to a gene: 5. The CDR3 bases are TGCGCCAGCAGCCCGGGACAGCCTTTGAACACTGAAGCTTTCTTT. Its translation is CASSPGQPLNTEAFF.

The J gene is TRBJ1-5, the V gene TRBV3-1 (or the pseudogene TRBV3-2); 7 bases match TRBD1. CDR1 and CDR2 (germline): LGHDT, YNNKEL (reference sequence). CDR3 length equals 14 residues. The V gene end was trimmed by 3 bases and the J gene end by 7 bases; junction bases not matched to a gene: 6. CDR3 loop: CASSQSGGDQPQHF. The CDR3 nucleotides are TGTGCCAGCAGCCAGTCAGGGGGAGACCAGCCCCAGCATTTT.

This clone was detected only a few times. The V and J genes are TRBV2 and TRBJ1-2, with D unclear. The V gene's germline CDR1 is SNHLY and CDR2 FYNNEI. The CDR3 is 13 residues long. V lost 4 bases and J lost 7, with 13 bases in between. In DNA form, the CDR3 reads TGTGCCAGCAGTGTAGGAGGGCTTGGTGGCTACACCTTC. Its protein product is CASSVGGLGGYTF.

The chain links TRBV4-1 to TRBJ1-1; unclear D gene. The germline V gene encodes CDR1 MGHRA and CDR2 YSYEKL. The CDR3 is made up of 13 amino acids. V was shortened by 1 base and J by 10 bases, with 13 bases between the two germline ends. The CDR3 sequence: CASSQVTDGVAFF. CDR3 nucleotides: TGCGCCAGCAGCCAAGTGACGGATGGTGTAGCTTTCTTT.

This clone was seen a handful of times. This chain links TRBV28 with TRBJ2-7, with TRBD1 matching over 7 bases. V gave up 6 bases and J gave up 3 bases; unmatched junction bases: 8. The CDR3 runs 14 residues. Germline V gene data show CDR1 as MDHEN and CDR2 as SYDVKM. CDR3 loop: CASSQSGTDYEQYF. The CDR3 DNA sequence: TGTGCCAGCAGCCAATCCGGGACAGACTACGAGCAGTACTTC.

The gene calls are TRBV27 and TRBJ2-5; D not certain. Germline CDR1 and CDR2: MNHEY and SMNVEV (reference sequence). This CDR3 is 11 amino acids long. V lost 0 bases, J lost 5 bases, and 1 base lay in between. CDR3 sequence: CASSLSETQYF. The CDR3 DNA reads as TGTGCCAGCAGTTTATCGGAGACCCAGTACTTC.

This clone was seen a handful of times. The CDR3 spells CASSIRQGPYEQYF. The CDR3 DNA is TGTGCCAGTAGTATACGGCAGGGGCCCTACGAGCAGTACTTC. The chain links TRBV19 to TRBJ2-7, with TRBD1 as a possible D gene (6 bases). V was pared by 2 bases and J by 2 bases, with 10 bases between. CDR1 is LNHDA, CDR2 SQIVND, per germline (reference sequence). The CDR3 loop spans 14 amino acids.

The CDR3 coding sequence is TGTGCCAGCAGCTTTCGGGGCGGGAGTACGAGTGAGCAGTACTTC. It encodes CASSFRGGSTSEQYF. The chain employs TRBV5-4 and TRBJ2-7; 7 nucleotides line up with TRBD2. V lost 2 bases and J lost 7; bases outside the gene matches: 12. Germline V gene data show CDR1 as SGHNT and CDR2 as YYREEE (reference sequence). CDR3 length: 15 amino acids.

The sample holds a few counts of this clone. CDR3 protein: CASSPPGPTRGEQFF. In DNA form, the CDR3 reads TGTGCCAGCAGCCCCCCGGGACCTACTCGGGGTGAGCAGTTCTTC. The rearrangement uses TRBV7-8 and TRBJ2-1; D may correspond to TRBD1 or TRBD2 (5 bases each). Trimming took 5 bases from V and 9 from J, leaving 20 bases between them. The length of the CDR3 is 15 residues. Looked up from germline, CDR1 is SGHVS and CDR2 is FQNEAQ.

The CDR3 bases are TGTGCCAGCAGGCCTGGACTAGGGCGGGAAGATACGCAGTATTTT. Protein: CASRPGLGREDTQYF. This rearrangement joins TRBV6-2 or TRBV6-3 to TRBJ2-3; 7 nucleotides line up with TRBD2. The CDR3 spans 15 residues. The V gene's germline CDR1 is MNHEY and CDR2 SVGEGT. V was clipped by 6 bases and J by 5 bases; unmatched bases: 11.